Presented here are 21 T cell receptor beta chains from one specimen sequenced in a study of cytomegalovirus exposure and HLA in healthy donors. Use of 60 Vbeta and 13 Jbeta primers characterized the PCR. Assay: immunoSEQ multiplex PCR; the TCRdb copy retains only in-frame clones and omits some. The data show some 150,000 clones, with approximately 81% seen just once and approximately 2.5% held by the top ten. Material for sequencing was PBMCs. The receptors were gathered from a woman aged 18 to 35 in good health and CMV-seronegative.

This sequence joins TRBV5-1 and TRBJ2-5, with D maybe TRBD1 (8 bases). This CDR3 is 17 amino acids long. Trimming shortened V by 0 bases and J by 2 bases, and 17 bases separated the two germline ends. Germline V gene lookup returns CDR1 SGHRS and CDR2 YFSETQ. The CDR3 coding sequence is TGCGCCAGCAGCTTGGGTCCCGGACAGGGAGGGCAAGAGACCCAGTACTTC. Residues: CASSLGPGQGGQETQYF.

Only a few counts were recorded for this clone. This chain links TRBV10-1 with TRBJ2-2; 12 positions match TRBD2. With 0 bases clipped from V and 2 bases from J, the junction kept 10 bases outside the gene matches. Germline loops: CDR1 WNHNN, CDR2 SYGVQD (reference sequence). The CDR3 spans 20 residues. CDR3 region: CASSESYFRLAGANTGELFF. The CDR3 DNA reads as TGCGCCAGCAGTGAGTCGTACTTCCGACTAGCGGGGGCTAACACCGGGGAGCTGTTTTTT.

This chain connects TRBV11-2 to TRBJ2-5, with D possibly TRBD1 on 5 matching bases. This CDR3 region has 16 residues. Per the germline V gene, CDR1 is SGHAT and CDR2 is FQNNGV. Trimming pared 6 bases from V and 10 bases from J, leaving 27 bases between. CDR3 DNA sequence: TGTGCCAGCAGTCGCCTCCTTTCTGCGGCCCAAAGGGGCCAGTACTTC. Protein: CASSRLLSAAQRGQYF.

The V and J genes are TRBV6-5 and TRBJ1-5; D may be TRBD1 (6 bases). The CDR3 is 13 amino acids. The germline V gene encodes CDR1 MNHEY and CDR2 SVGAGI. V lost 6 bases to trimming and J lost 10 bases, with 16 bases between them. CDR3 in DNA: TGTGCCAGCAGAGGACAGCCGCAAGGCCCCCAGCATTTT. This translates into CASRGQPQGPQHF.

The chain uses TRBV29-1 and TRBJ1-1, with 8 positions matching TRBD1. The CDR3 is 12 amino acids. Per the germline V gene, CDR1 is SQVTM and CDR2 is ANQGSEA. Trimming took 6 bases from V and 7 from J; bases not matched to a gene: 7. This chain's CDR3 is CSVVDREGEAFF. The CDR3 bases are TGCAGCGTAGTGGACAGGGAGGGTGAAGCTTTCTTT.

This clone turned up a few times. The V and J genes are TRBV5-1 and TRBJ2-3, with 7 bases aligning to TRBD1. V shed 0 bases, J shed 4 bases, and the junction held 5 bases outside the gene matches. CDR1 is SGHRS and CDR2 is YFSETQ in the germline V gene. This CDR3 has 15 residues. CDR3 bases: TGCGCCAGCAGCTTGGGGACAGGTCGCGCAGATACGCAGTATTTT. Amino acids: CASSLGTGRADTQYF.

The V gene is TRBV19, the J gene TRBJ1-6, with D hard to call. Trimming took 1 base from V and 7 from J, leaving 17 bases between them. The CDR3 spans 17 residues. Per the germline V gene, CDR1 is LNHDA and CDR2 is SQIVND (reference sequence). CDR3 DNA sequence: TGTGCCAGTAGTATAGTCGTCCCTTCGAGTCAAAATTCACCCCTCCACTTT. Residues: CASSIVVPSSQNSPLHF. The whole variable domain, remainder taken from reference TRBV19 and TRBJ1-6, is DGGITQSPKYLFRKEGQNVTLSCEQNLNHDAMYWYRQDPGQGLRLIYYSQIVNDFQKGDIAEGYSVSREKKESFPLTVTSAQKNPTAFYLCASSIVVPSSQNSPLHFGNGTRLTVT.

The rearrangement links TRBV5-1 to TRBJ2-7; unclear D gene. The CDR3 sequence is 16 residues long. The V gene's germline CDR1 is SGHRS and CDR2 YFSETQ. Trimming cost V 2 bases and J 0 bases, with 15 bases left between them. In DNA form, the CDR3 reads TGCGCCAGCAGCTTTGGCTCGGCGGTGAGCTCCTACGAGCAGTACTTC. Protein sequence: CASSFGSAVSSYEQYF. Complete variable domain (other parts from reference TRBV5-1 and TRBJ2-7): KAGVTQTPRYLIKTRGQQVTLSCSPISGHRSVSWYQQTPGQGLQFLFEYFSETQRNKGNFPGRFSGRQFSNSRSEMNVSTLELGDSALYLCASSFGSAVSSYEQYFGPGTRLTVT.

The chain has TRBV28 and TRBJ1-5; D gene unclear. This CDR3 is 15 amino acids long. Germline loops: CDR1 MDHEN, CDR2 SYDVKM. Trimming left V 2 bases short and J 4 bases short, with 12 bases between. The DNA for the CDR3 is TGTGCCAGCAGTTTACTAGTCCTAAGTAATCAGCCCCAGCATTTT. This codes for CASSLLVLSNQPQHF.

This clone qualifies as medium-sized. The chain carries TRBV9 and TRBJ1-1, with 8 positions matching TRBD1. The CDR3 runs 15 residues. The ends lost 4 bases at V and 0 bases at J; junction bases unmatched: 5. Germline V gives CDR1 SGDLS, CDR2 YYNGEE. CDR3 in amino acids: CASSQRTGLNTEAFF. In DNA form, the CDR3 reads TGTGCCAGCAGCCAGAGGACAGGGCTGAACACTGAAGCTTTCTTT.

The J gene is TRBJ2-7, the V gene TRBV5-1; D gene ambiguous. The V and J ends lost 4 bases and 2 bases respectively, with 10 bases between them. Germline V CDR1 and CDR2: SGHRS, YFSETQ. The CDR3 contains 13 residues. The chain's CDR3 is CASSHTEAYEQYF. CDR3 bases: TGCGCCAGCAGCCATACAGAAGCCTACGAGCAGTACTTC.

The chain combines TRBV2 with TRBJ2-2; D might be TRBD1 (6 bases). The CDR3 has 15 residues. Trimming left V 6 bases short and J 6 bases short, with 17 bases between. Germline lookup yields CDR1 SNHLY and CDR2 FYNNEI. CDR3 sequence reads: CASRAEQGAAGELFF. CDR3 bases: TGTGCCAGCAGGGCAGAACAGGGAGCGGCCGGGGAGCTGTTTTTT.

CDR3 loop: CASSLEAGEADTQYF. The CDR3 DNA is TGCGCCAGCAGCTTGGAGGCGGGGGAAGCAGATACGCAGTATTTT. This chain joins TRBV5-1 and TRBJ2-3, with TRBD2 matching 7 bases. CDR1 and CDR2 from the germline V gene are SGHRS and YFSETQ. This CDR3 spans 15 amino acids. Unmatched junction bases numbered 5, after V lost 0 bases and J lost 4 bases.

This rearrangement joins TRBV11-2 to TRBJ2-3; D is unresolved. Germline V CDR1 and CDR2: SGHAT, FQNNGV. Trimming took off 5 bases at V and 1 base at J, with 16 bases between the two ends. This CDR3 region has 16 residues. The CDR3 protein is CASSPNFPLGTDTQYF. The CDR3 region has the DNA TGTGCCAGCAGCCCAAACTTTCCTCTGGGCACAGATACGCAGTATTTT.

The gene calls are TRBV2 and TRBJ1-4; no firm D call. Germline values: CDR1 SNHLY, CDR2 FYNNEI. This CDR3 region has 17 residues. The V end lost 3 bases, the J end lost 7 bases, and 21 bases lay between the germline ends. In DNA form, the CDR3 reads TGTGCCAGCAGTGACGGACGGTTGGGTCAAGGAGGTGAAAAACTGTTTTTT. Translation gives CASSDGRLGQGGEKLFF.

CDR3 sequence reads: CASSLEGGGAFF. The CDR3 nucleotides read TGCGCCAGCAGCTTGGAAGGGGGGGGAGCTTTCTTT. The chain recombines TRBV5-1 with TRBJ1-1; possibly TRBD1 for D (6 bases). Trimming took off 0 bases at V and 10 bases at J, with 10 bases between the two ends. Germline CDR1 and CDR2: SGHRS and YFSETQ. The CDR3 has 12 residues.

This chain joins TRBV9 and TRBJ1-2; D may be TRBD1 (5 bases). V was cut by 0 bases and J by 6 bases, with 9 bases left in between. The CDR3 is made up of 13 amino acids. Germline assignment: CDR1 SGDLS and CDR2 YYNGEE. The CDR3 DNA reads TGTGCCAGCAGCGTAGTTTCAGGGCATGGCTACACCTTC. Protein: CASSVVSGHGYTF. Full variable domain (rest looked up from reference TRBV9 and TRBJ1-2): DSGVTQTPKHLITATGQRVTLRCSPRSGDLSVYWYQQSLDQGLQFLIQYYNGEERAKGNILERFSAQQFPDLHSELNLSSLELGDSALYFCASSVVSGHGYTFGSGTRLTVV.

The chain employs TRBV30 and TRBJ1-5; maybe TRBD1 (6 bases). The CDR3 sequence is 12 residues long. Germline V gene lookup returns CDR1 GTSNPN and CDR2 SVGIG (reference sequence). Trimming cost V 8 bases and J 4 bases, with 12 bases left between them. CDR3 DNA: TGTGCCCTGGGTACAGGGAATCAGCCCCAGCATTTT. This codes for CALGTGNQPQHF. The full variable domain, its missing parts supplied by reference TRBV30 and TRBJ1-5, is SQTIHQWPATLVQPVGSPLSLECTVEGTSNPNLYWYRQAAGRGLQLLFYSVGIGQISSEVPQNLSASRPQDRQFILSSKKLLLSDSGFYLCALGTGNQPQHFGDGTRLSIL.

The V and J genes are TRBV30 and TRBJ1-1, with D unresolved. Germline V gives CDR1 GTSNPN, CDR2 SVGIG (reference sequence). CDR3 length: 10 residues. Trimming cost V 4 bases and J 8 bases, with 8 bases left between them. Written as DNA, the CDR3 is TGTGCCTGGATGGCAGTAGAAGCTTTCTTT. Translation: CAWMAVEAFF.

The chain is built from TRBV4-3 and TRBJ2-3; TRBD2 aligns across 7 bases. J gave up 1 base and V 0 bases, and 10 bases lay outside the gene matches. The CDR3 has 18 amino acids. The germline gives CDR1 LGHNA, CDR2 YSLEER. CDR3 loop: CASSQDLGRAGGTDTQYF. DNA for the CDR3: TGCGCCAGCAGCCAAGATTTAGGTCGCGCGGGGGGCACAGATACGCAGTATTTT.

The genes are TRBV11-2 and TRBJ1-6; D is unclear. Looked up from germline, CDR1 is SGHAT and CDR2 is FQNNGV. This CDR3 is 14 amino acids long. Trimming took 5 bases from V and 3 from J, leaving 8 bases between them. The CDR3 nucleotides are TGTGCCAGCAGCCCTCGGGACTATAATTCACCCCTCCACTTT. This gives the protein CASSPRDYNSPLHF.